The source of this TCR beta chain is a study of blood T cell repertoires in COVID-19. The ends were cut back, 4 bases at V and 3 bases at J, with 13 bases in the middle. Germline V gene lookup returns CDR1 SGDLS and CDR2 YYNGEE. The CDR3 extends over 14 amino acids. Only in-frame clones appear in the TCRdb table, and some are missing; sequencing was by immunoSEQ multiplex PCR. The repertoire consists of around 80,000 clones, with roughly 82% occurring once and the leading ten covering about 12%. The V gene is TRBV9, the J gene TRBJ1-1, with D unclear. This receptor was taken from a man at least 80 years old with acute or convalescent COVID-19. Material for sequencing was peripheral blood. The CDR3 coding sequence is TGTGCCAGCAGCTCTCGCCCGGGAGACACTGAAGCTTTCTTT. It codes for CASSSRPGDTEAFF.